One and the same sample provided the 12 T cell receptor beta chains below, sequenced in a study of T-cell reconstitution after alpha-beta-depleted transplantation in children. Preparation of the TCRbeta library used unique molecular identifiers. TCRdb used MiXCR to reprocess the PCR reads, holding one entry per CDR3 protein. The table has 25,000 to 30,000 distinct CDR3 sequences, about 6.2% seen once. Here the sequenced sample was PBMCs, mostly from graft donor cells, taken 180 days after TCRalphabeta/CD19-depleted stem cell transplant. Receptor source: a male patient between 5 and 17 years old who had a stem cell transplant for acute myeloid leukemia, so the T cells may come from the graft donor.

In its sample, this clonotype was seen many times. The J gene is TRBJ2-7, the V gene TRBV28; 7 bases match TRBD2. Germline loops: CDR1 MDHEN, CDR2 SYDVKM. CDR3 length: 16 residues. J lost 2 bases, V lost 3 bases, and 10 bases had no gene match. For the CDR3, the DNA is TGTGCCAGCAGTTTTCCTAAAGCGGGGCTAACCTACGAGCAGTACTTC. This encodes CASSFPKAGLTYEQYF.

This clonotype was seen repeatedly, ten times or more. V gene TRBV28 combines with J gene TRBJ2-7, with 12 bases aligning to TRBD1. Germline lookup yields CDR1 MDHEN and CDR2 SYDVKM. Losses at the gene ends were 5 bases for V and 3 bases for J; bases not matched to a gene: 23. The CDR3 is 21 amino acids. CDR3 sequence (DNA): TGTGCCAGCAGTCCCCGGGACAGGGGGCTCCCAAACTATCCGTACGGCTACGAGCAGTACTTC. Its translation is CASSPRDRGLPNYPYGYEQYF.

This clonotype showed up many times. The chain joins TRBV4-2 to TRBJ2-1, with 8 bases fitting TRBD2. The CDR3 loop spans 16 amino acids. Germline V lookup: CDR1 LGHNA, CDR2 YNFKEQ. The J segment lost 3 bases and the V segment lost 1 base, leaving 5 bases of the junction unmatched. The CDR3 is CASSQASSGSYNEQFF. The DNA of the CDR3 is TGTGCCAGCAGCCAAGCTTCCAGCGGGAGCTACAATGAGCAGTTCTTC.

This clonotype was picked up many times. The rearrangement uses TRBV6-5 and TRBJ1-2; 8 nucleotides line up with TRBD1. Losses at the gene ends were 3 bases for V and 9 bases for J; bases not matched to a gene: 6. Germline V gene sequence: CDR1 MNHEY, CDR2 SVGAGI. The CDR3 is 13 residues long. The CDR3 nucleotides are TGTGCCAGCAGTTATGGGCAGGGGGCACGCTACACCTTC. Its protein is CASSYGQGARYTF.

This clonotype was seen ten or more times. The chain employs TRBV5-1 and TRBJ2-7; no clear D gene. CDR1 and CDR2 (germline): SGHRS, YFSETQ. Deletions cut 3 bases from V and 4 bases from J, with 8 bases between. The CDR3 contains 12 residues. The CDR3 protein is CASSSAFYEQYV. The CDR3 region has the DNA TGCGCCAGCAGCTCGGCCTTTTACGAGCAGTACGTC.

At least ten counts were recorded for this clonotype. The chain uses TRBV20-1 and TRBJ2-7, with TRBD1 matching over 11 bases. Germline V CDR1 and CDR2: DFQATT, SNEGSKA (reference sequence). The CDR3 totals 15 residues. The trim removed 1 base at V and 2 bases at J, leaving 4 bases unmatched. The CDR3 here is CSARGTGGAAYEQYF. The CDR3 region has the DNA TGCAGTGCTAGAGGGACAGGGGGCGCGGCCTACGAGCAGTACTTC.

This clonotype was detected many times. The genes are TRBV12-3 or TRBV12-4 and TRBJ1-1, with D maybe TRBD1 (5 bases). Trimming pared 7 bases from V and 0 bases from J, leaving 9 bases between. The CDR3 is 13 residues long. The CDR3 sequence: CASTGELNTEAFF. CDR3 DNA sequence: TGTGCCAGCACGGGGGAATTGAACACTGAAGCTTTCTTT.

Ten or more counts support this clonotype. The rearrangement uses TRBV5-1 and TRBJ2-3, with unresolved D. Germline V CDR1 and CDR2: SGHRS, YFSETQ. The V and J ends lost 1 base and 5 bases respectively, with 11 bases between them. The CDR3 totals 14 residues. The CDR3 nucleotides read TGCGCCAGCAGCTTGAGTGCCGCTCAAGATACGCAGTATTTT. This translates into CASSLSAAQDTQYF.

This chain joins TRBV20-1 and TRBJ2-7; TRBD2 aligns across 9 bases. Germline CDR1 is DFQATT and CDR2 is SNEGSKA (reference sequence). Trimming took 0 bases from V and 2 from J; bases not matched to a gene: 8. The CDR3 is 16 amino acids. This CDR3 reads CSAREASGTLTYEQYF. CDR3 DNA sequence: TGCAGTGCTAGAGAGGCTAGCGGGACTTTGACCTACGAGCAGTACTTC.

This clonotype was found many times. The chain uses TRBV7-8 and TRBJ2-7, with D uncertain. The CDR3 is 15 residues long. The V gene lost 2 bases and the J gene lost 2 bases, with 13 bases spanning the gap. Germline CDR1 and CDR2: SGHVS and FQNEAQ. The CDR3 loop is CASSLTLPDTYEQYF. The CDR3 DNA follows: TGTGCCAGCAGCTTAACCCTACCTGATACCTACGAGCAGTACTTC. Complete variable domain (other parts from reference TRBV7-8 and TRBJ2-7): GAGVSQSPRYKVAKRGQDVALRCDPISGHVSLFWYQQALGQGPEFLTYFQNEAQLDKSGLPSDRFFAERPEGSVSTLKIQRTQQEDSAVYLCASSLTLPDTYEQYFGPGTRLTVT.

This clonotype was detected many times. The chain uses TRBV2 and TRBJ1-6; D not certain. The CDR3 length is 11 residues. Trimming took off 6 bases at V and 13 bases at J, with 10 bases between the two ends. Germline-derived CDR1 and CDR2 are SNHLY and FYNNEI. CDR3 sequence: CASSESPPLHF. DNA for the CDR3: TGTGCCAGCAGCGAAAGTCCCCCCCTCCACTTT.

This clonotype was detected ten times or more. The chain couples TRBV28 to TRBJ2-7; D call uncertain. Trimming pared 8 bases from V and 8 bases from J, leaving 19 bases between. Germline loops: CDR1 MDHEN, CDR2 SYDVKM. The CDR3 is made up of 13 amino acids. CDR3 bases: TGTGCCAGCCTCCCTGGTCGGATTACGAAGCAGTACTTC. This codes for CASLPGRITKQYF.